This TCR beta chain emerged from a study of blood T cell repertoires in COVID-19. Study context: The analysed material was cDNA or gDNA that came from T cells, B-cell-depleted T cells, or PBMCs.

This clone was counted once. How the authors handled the data: Reference gene primer amplification gave estimated nucleated cell counts. Data came from immunoSEQ multiplex PCR; TCRdb stores just in-frame clones and leaves some out. V and J calls plus clone size are reproduced from that table; the DNA served to infer D and trimming. The sample holds around 240,000 clones, approximately 80% seen once. Germline V gene data show CDR1 as SEHNR and CDR2 as FQNEAQ (reference sequence). There are 13 residues in the CDR3. The chain uses TRBV7-9 and TRBJ2-6; D gene ambiguous. The sample consisted of peripheral blood. The clonotype originates from a woman older than 75 with acute or convalescent COVID-19. CDR3 nucleotides: TGTTTAGTAGAGCCCTCTGGGGCCAACGTCCTGACTTTC. It yields the protein CLVEPSGANVLTF.